Presented here are 4 T cell receptor beta chains from one specimen sequenced in a study of blood T cell repertoires in COVID-19. TCRdb's copy holds only in-frame clones and misses some; the assay was immunoSEQ multiplex PCR. This sample has about 77,000 clones, with over 85% found just once. The sequencing sample was made of peripheral blood. These receptor sequences come from a woman of 80 years or more with active or convalescent COVID-19.

The V call is TRBV13, the J call TRBJ1-1; a possible D gene is TRBD1 (6 bases). The CDR3 covers 14 residues. Deletions cut 5 bases from V and 4 bases from J, with 14 bases between. Germline CDR1 and CDR2: PRHDT and FYEKMQ (reference sequence). The CDR3 DNA follows: TGTGCCAGCAGCCAACAGGGTCGGGCCACTGAAGCTTTCTTT. This translates into CASSQQGRATEAFF.

A few counts support this clone. The V gene is TRBV9, the J gene TRBJ2-1; 7 bases fit TRBD1. The CDR3 has 13 residues. Germline V gene sequence: CDR1 SGDLS, CDR2 YYNGEE. Losses at the gene ends were 6 bases for V and 7 bases for J; bases not matched to a gene: 7. The CDR3 DNA reads TGTGCCAGCACGAACCCGACAGGGAATGAGCAGTTCTTC. Protein product: CASTNPTGNEQFF.

The CDR3 nucleotides read TGTGCCAGCAGGGGCCCGGGGGAGACCCAGTACTTC. Translation: CASRGPGETQYF. This sequence joins TRBV12-3 or TRBV12-4 and TRBJ2-5; D perhaps matches TRBD2 (5 bases). The V and J ends lost 6 bases and 5 bases respectively, with 10 bases between them. The CDR3 covers 12 residues.

The chain is built from TRBV7-2 and TRBJ2-1, with TRBD2 matching over 10 bases. The J segment lost 6 bases and the V segment lost 5 bases, leaving 4 bases of the junction unmatched. This CDR3 spans 14 amino acids. Looked up from germline, CDR1 is SGHTA and CDR2 is FQGNSA. DNA of the CDR3: TGTGCCAGCAGCAGGACTAGCGGACCCAATGAGCAGTTCTTC. Its translation: CASSRTSGPNEQFF.